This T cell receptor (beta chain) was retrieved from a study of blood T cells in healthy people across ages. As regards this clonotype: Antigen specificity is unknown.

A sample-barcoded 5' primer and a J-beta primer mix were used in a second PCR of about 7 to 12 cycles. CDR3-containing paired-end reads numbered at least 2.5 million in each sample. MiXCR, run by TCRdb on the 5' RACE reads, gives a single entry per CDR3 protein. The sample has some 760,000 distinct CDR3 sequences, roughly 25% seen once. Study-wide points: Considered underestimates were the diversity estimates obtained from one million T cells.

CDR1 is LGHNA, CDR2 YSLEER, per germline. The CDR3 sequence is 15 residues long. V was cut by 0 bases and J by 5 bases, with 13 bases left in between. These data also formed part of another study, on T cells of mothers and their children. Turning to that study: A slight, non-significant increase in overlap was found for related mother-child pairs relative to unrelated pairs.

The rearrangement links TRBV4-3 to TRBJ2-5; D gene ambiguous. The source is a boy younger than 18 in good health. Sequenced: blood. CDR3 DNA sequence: TGCGCCAGCAGCCAAGATAGTACCCGCGTGGAGACCCAGTACTTC. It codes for CASSQDSTRVETQYF.